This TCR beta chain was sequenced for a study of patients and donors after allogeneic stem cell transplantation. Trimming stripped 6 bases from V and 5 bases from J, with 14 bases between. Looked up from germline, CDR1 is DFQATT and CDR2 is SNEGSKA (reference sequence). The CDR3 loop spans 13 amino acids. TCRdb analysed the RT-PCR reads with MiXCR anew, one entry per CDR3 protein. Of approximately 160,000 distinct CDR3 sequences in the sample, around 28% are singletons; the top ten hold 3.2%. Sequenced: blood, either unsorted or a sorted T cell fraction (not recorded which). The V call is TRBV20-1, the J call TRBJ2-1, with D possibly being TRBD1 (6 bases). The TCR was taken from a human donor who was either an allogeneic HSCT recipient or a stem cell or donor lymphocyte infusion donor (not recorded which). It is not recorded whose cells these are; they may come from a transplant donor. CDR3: CSAGDTRDNEQFF. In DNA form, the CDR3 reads TGCAGTGCGGGGGACACCCGAGACAATGAGCAGTTCTTC.